Reported below is one TCR beta chain. Sequencing used immunoSEQ multiplex PCR; TCRdb keeps in-frame clones, though not all of them. The sample contains nearly 300,000 clones, around 92% of which appear only once. V lost 7 bases to trimming and J lost 4 bases; unmatched junction nucleotides: 10. Germline V gives CDR1 GTSNPN, CDR2 SVGIG (reference sequence). The CDR3 contains 15 residues. This specimen belongs to a study of blood T cell repertoires in COVID-19. Overall study context: Nucleic acid was either cDNA or gDNA, and it came from T cells, B-cell-depleted T cells, or PBMCs.

This sequence joins TRBV30 and TRBJ1-4; 9 bases are a match to TRBD1. The sequenced sample was PBMCs or T cells enriched from blood (not recorded which). The TCR originated in a woman aged 50 to 65 who had been exposed to COVID-19. The DNA of the CDR3 is TGTGCCTCCCGACAGGGGGTTACGGGTAATGAAAAACTGTTTTTT. Translation gives CASRQGVTGNEKLFF.